These T cell receptor beta chains were read from a single sample in a study of cytomegalovirus exposure and HLA in healthy donors. Produced via immunoSEQ multiplex PCR; TCRdb's table is partial and in-frame only. The sample holds about 190,000 clones, roughly 81% seen once. Sample: PBMCs. The origin of the receptors is a young woman in good health and CMV-seropositive. The CDR3 runs from the conserved cysteine through the conserved F or W. Each record gives: J gene, clone size, D gene, V gene, CDR3 DNA, CDR3 protein. A D gene is named only where the DNA matches it firmly. Only part of the rows carry a size: once, few, many, or a class if the clone is expanded.

TRBJ1-4,-,-,TRBV28,TGTGCCAGCAGTGCCGGGATTGAAAAACTGTTTTTT,CASSAGIEKLFF
TRBJ2-1,-,-,TRBV4-2,TGTGCCAGCAGCCAAGTGACCCAACTAGACAATGAGCAGTTCTTC,CASSQVTQLDNEQFF
TRBJ2-3,-,TRBD2,TRBV10-3,TGTGCCGTCAGTGATCTAGCGGGAGGGTCAGATACGCAGTATTTT,CAVSDLAGGSDTQYF
TRBJ1-4,-,TRBD1,TRBV7-2,TGTGCCAGCAGCTTATATCTAGGGACAGGGTCGGAAAAACTGTTTTTT,CASSLYLGTGSEKLFF
TRBJ2-3,-,-,TRBV14,TGTGCCAGCAGCCAAATGGGCGACACAGATACGCAGTATTTT,CASSQMGDTDTQYF
TRBJ1-1,-,TRBD1,TRBV4-1,TGCGCCAGCAGCCAAGAATCAGGGGGCGCGAACACTGAAGCTTTCTTT,CASSQESGGANTEAFF
TRBJ2-1,-,-,TRBV4-3,TGCGCCAGCAGCCAAGTTCTAAGTCTAGGACAGGAGCAGTTCTTC,CASSQVLSLGQEQFF
TRBJ2-6,-,-,TRBV28,TGTGCAGTACACAGGGTTAGTGCCAACGTCCTGACTTTC,CAVHRVSANVLTF
TRBJ2-7,-,TRBD1,TRBV27,TGTGCCAGCAGTTTACGGGACAGGGGCAAGGAGCAGTACTTC,CASSLRDRGKEQYF
TRBJ2-7,-,-,TRBV9,TGTGCCAGCAGCGTAGAGGTAGGGGGCTACGAGCAGTACTTC,CASSVEVGGYEQYF
TRBJ2-7,-,TRBD1,TRBV4-1,TGCGCCAGCAGCCAAGAAAGGGGACAGGGTTACGAGCAGTACTTC,CASSQERGQGYEQYF
TRBJ1-2,few,-,TRBV28,TGTGCCAGCAGTCTACAGGCTTATGATGGCTACACCTTC,CASSLQAYDGYTF
TRBJ2-1,-,-,TRBV6-5,TGTGCCAGCAGTCGTCCGGGGACAAACTACAATGAGCAGTTCTTC,CASSRPGTNYNEQFF
TRBJ1-4,few,-,TRBV6-1,TGTGCCAGCAGTGATATGTCAGGAAAGAATGAAAAACTGTTTTTT,CASSDMSGKNEKLFF
TRBJ2-7,-,-,TRBV5-1,TGCGCCAGCAGTTCACAGGGTACCGACGAGCAGTACTTC,CASSSQGTDEQYF
TRBJ1-1,-,-,TRBV30,TGTGCCACCACGGGAGAAACCCTCACTGAAGCTTTCTTT,CATTGETLTEAFF
TRBJ2-5,-,-,TRBV29-1,TGCAGCGCACTAGCACCATTTCAAGAGACCCAGTACTTC,CSALAPFQETQYF
TRBJ2-1,-,-,TRBV2,TGTGCCAGCAGGGAAACTTCTCTCTACAATGAGCAGTTCTTC,CASRETSLYNEQFF
TRBJ1-1,few,-,TRBV19,TGTGCCAGTAGGAACAGGGAATTGAACACTGAAGCTTTCTTT,CASRNRELNTEAFF
TRBJ2-1,-,-,TRBV6-5,TGTGCCAGCAGTTACGGGCAGGACTCCTACAATGAGCAGTTCTTC,CASSYGQDSYNEQFF
TRBJ2-3,-,-,TRBV9,TGTGCCAGCAGCGACCAGGGGAATACGCAGTATTTT,CASSDQGNTQYF
TRBJ1-2,-,TRBD1,TRBV6-5,TGTGCCACACACAGGGGGAACAACTATGGCTACACCTTC,CATHRGNNYGYTF
TRBJ2-7,few,-,TRBV7-9,TGTGCCAGCAGCTCTTTGACAGGGAGGTTTGGGGAGCAGTACTTC,CASSSLTGRFGEQYF
TRBJ2-5,-,-,TRBV7-3,TGTGCCAGCAGCTTGACCCGGGAAGAGACCCAGTACTTC,CASSLTREETQYF
TRBJ2-7,once,TRBD1,TRBV11-1,TGTGCCAGCAGCCAGGACGGGACAGGGGTGTCCTACGAGCAGTACTTC,CASSQDGTGVSYEQYF
TRBJ2-6,few,TRBD1,TRBV28,TGTGCCAGCAGTCCCCTCCGACAGGGCACACGCTCTGGGGCCAACGTCCTGACTTTC,CASSPLRQGTRSGANVLTF
TRBJ2-3,-,TRBD2,TRBV9,TGTGCCAGCAGCCCCGGAGGACTAGCGGGAGTTGGAGATACGCAGTATTTT,CASSPGGLAGVGDTQYF
TRBJ1-5,-,TRBD1,TRBV7-2,TGTGCCAGCAGCCCTTCTGACAGGGGAGGTCAGCCCCAGCATTTT,CASSPSDRGGQPQHF
TRBJ2-1,-,-,TRBV5-6,TGTGCCAGCAGCTTGACAGGTTACAATGAGCAGTTCTTC,CASSLTGYNEQFF
TRBJ2-1,-,TRBD2,TRBV15,TGTGCCACCAGCACTCTTAGGACTAGCGGCTACAATGAGCAGTTCTTC,CATSTLRTSGYNEQFF
TRBJ1-4,-,-,TRBV28,TGTGCCAGCAGTACCAGGGGACGGGGTAATGAAAAACTGTTTTTT,CASSTRGRGNEKLFF
TRBJ1-1,-,TRBD1,TRBV5-4,TGTGCCAGCAGCCTACAACAGGGGGAGGTCACTGAAGCTTTCTTT,CASSLQQGEVTEAFF
TRBJ1-3,-,-,TRBV5-5,TGTGCCAGCAGCTTGAAGGGCTCGCAGGGGATAAACACCATATATTTT,CASSLKGSQGINTIYF
TRBJ2-7,once,TRBD1,TRBV5-1,TGCGCCAGCAGCTTGGCTCCAGGGGGCGATTACGAGCAGTACTTC,CASSLAPGGDYEQYF
TRBJ1-2,-,-,TRBV28,TGTGCCTCCGGGAGTTTTGGGGGATTGAATGGCTACACCTTC,CASGSFGGLNGYTF